Following are 22 T cell receptor beta chains from one sample sequenced in a study of beta chain features in type 1 diabetes. Points from the study as a whole: The study found moderately but significantly shorter TCRB CDR3s in all four CD4+ subsets of Type 1 diabetes patients.

TCRB transcripts that were expressed got sequenced, as all of the isolated RNA had been reverse transcribed. Assay: immunoSEQ multiplex PCR; the TCRdb copy retains only in-frame clones and omits some. In the table there are hundreds of thousands of clones, around 15% of which are singletons. No cognate antigen is known for these TCRs. Sequenced sample: naive CD4+ T cells from blood. The receptors come from a man aged 18 to 29 with type 1 diabetes.

This clone was detected a few times. The J gene is TRBJ2-5, the V gene TRBV30, with a weak D call TRBD2 (6 bases). The CDR3 is 12 amino acids. Germline CDR1 and CDR2: GTSNPN and SVGIG (reference sequence). V lost 2 bases, J lost 5 bases, and 9 bases lay in between. This CDR3 is CAWSTGGETQYF. In DNA, the CDR3 is TGTGCCTGGAGTACTGGGGGGGAGACCCAGTACTTC.

This clone was counted a few times. V gene TRBV9 combines with J gene TRBJ1-4; D gene unclear. Germline CDR1 is SGDLS and CDR2 is YYNGEE. CDR3 length equals 15 residues. V lost 0 bases to trimming and J lost 2 bases, with 8 bases between them. CDR3 amino acids: CASSVGIGTNEKLFF. The CDR3 coding sequence is TGTGCCAGCAGCGTAGGGATAGGCACTAATGAAAAACTGTTTTTT. The full variable domain, in which reference TRBV9 and TRBJ1-4 provide the parts outside the CDR3, is DSGVTQTPKHLITATGQRVTLRCSPRSGDLSVYWYQQSLDQGLQFLIQYYNGEERAKGNILERFSAQQFPDLHSELNLSSLELGDSALYFCASSVGIGTNEKLFFGSGTQLSVL.

The chain has TRBV10-3 and TRBJ2-7; 8 bases line up with TRBD1. The trim removed 3 bases at V and 6 bases at J, leaving 13 bases unmatched. The CDR3 is 16 residues long. The germline V gene encodes CDR1 ENHRY and CDR2 SYGVKD. The CDR3 coding sequence is TGTGCCATCAGTGAAGGATTCCTCCGGGACAGGATCGAGCAGTACTTC. Protein sequence: CAISEGFLRDRIEQYF.

The chain carries TRBV19 and TRBJ1-2; D uncertain. CDR1 and CDR2 (germline): LNHDA, SQIVND (reference sequence). This CDR3 region has 10 residues. V dropped 8 bases and J dropped 4 bases, with 5 bases sitting between them. CDR3 sequence (DNA): TGTGCCAGTTGGTCCTATGGCTACACCTTC. Translation gives CASWSYGYTF.

There are a few counts of this clone. The same CDR3 can be traced to other DNA sequences in this sample. The chain has TRBV9 and TRBJ2-3; no reliable D call. Germline V gives CDR1 SGDLS, CDR2 YYNGEE. The CDR3 runs to 12 residues. With 2 bases removed from V and 4 bases from J, the gap between germline ends came to 5 bases. This CDR3 is CASSVASDTQYF. The CDR3 nucleotides are TGTGCCAGCAGCGTCGCCTCAGATACGCAGTATTTT. Together with reference TRBV9 and TRBJ2-3, the CDR3 gives the full variable domain: DSGVTQTPKHLITATGQRVTLRCSPRSGDLSVYWYQQSLDQGLQFLIQYYNGEERAKGNILERFSAQQFPDLHSELNLSSLELGDSALYFCASSVASDTQYFGPGTRLTVL.

The chain is built from TRBV28 and TRBJ2-7; D may be TRBD2 (6 bases). The germline V gene has CDR1 MDHEN and CDR2 SYDVKM. V was trimmed by 7 bases and J by 3 bases, leaving 10 bases between them. The CDR3 is made up of 12 amino acids. The CDR3 protein is CASKGGNYEQYF. The CDR3 bases are TGTGCCAGCAAGGGCGGGAACTACGAGCAGTACTTC.

This clone was detected a few times. This chain uses TRBV30 with TRBJ1-5; D call uncertain. The germline CDR1 and CDR2 sequences are GTSNPN and SVGIG (reference sequence). The CDR3 runs to 13 residues. Between the trimmed V and J ends, which lost 2 bases and 7 bases, there was a span of 12 bases. The CDR3 is CAWSTKARQPQHF. CDR3 in DNA: TGTGCCTGGAGTACGAAGGCTCGGCAGCCCCAGCATTTT.

Only a few counts were recorded for this clone. V and J are TRBV7-2 and TRBJ1-2; D unclear. Between the trimmed V and J ends, which lost 5 bases and 8 bases, there was a span of 24 bases. The CDR3 covers 16 residues. The germline gives CDR1 SGHTA, CDR2 FQGNSA. The CDR3 loop reads CASSAFPRFRPSGYTF. As DNA, the CDR3 is TGTGCCAGCAGCGCCTTCCCTAGGTTCAGGCCGAGCGGCTACACCTTC.

This clone was seen a handful of times. The rearrangement uses TRBV29-1 and TRBJ2-2, with D hard to call. There are 11 residues in the CDR3. Trimming took off 5 bases at V and 6 bases at J, with 7 bases between the two ends. Germline-derived CDR1 and CDR2 are SQVTM and ANQGSEA. CDR3 sequence reads: CSVYSPGELFF. The CDR3, as DNA: TGCAGCGTTTACAGTCCCGGGGAGCTGTTTTTT.

The chain is built from TRBV10-1 and TRBJ2-2; D is unresolved. Deletions cut 0 bases from V and 11 bases from J, with 7 bases between. CDR3 length: 12 residues. The germline CDR1 and CDR2 sequences are WNHNN and SYGVQD (reference sequence). The CDR3 loop reads CASSESGRELFF. In nucleotides, the CDR3 is TGCGCCAGCAGTGAGTCGGGAAGAGAGCTGTTTTTT.

The gene calls are TRBV19 and TRBJ2-2; D is tentatively TRBD1 or TRBD2 (5 bases each). From germline, CDR1 is LNHDA and CDR2 SQIVND (reference sequence). The CDR3 is 15 residues long. V dropped 7 bases and J dropped 7 bases, with 19 bases sitting between them. Here the CDR3 DNA reads TGTGCCAGTACTCGGGACGCCGGGCGTAGCGGGGAGCTGTTTTTT. Its translation is CASTRDAGRSGELFF.

The chain recombines TRBV5-7 with TRBJ2-7, with 9 bases fitting TRBD1. TRBV5-7 is assigned to the ORF class and has an uncertain function. Trimming removed 1 base from V and 5 bases from J; junction bases left unmatched: 7. This CDR3 contains 15 residues. As DNA, the CDR3 is TGTGCCAGCAGCTTGTTGCCGGACAGGGGCGACGAGCAGTACTTC. This gives the protein CASSLLPDRGDEQYF.

This clone was counted between two and nine times. The chain recombines TRBV7-7 with TRBJ2-5; TRBD2 matches 15 bases. This CDR3 spans 16 amino acids. Trimming cost V 5 bases and J 4 bases; bases outside gene matches: 5. Germline CDR1 SSHAT, CDR2 FNYEAQ (reference sequence). CDR3 bases: TGTGCCAGCAGCCCGGAGGGACTAGCGGGAGGAGAGACCCAGTACTTC. Amino acid sequence: CASSPEGLAGGETQYF.

A few counts support this clone. The chain links TRBV7-8 to TRBJ2-2, with D perhaps TRBD2 (6 bases). This CDR3 contains 16 residues. V lost 1 base and J 5 bases, leaving 14 bases between the germline ends. Germline V CDR1 and CDR2: SGHVS, FQNEAQ. CDR3 sequence: CASSLVVRLETGELFF. DNA for the CDR3: TGTGCCAGCAGCTTAGTTGTGAGACTAGAAACCGGGGAGCTGTTTTTT.

This chain uses TRBV7-2 with TRBJ1-5; D uncertain. Trimming stripped 1 base from V and 6 bases from J, with 7 bases between. The CDR3 is 13 amino acids. In germline, CDR1 is SGHTA, CDR2 FQGNSA. The CDR3 nucleotides are TGTGCCAGCAGCTTAGAGGGCCGTCAGCCCCAGCATTTT. It translates to CASSLEGRQPQHF.

This clone was observed a handful of times. V usage is TRBV7-2 and J usage is TRBJ1-2; D is undetermined. CDR1 is SGHTA and CDR2 is FQGNSA in the germline V gene. This CDR3 is built from 13 residues. V was clipped by 3 bases and J by 8 bases, with 13 bases between them. CDR3 sequence (DNA): TGTGCCAGCAGCTTGGGAGGGCTCGAGGGCTACACCTTC. The encoded protein is CASSLGGLEGYTF.

There are a few counts of this clone. The chain is built from TRBV29-1 and TRBJ2-1, with 11 positions matching TRBD1. V was clipped by 6 bases and J by 6 bases; unmatched bases: 7. This CDR3 spans 14 amino acids. Per germline, CDR1 SQVTM and CDR2 ANQGSEA. This CDR3 reads CSVQLGTGGNEQFF. The CDR3 nucleotides are TGCAGCGTCCAGCTAGGGACAGGGGGCAATGAGCAGTTCTTC.

The gene calls are TRBV15 and TRBJ2-3, with 8 positions matching TRBD2. CDR1 and CDR2 from the germline V gene are LNHNV and YYDKDF (reference sequence). This CDR3 contains 14 residues. Losses at the gene ends were 3 bases for V and 1 base for J; bases not matched to a gene: 0. CDR3 sequence (DNA): TGTGCCACCAGCAGCGGGGGGGGCACAGATACGCAGTATTTT. Amino acids: CATSSGGGTDTQYF.

A few counts support this clone. The V call is TRBV9, the J call TRBJ2-3; unclear D gene. The CDR3 extends over 13 amino acids. The germline V and J ends were trimmed by 1 base and 4 bases, with 7 bases remaining between them. Germline lookup yields CDR1 SGDLS and CDR2 YYNGEE. The DNA for the CDR3 is TGTGCCAGCAGCGTATTTGGACCAGATACGCAGTATTTT. It codes for CASSVFGPDTQYF.

The chain recombines TRBV9 with TRBJ1-3; D unclear. The V end lost 0 bases, the J end lost 0 bases, and 4 bases lay between the germline ends. This CDR3 spans 14 amino acids. Germline V CDR1 and CDR2: SGDLS, YYNGEE. In DNA, the CDR3 is TGTGCCAGCAGCGTAGAGCTCTCTGGAAACACCATATATTTT. This sequence encodes CASSVELSGNTIYF. Variable domain in full (rest from reference TRBV9 and TRBJ1-3): DSGVTQTPKHLITATGQRVTLRCSPRSGDLSVYWYQQSLDQGLQFLIQYYNGEERAKGNILERFSAQQFPDLHSELNLSSLELGDSALYFCASSVELSGNTIYFGEGSWLTVV.

This clone occurred a few times. The rearrangement links TRBV13 to TRBJ2-5; D may be TRBD2 (5 bases). The CDR3 is made up of 13 amino acids. The germline V gene encodes CDR1 PRHDT and CDR2 FYEKMQ (reference sequence). V was shortened by 6 bases and J by 7 bases, with 15 bases between the two germline ends. CDR3 in DNA: TGTGCCAGCAGTCGCCCCGGAGGAAGGACCCAGTACTTC. It yields the protein CASSRPGGRTQYF.

This clone came up a few times. This CDR3 is CASSLPVQETQYF. CDR3 coding DNA: TGTGCCAGCAGTTTGCCGGTCCAAGAGACCCAGTACTTC. The chain uses TRBV2 and TRBJ2-5; D gene uncertain. Looked up from germline, CDR1 is SNHLY and CDR2 is FYNNEI. Trimming took 5 bases from V and 1 from J, leaving 8 bases between them. CDR3 length: 13 amino acids.